This T cell receptor beta chain was identified in a study of OX40 agonist ivuxolimab in advanced cancers. As for the study in general: Ivuxolimab, which patients received intravenously every 2 weeks, was dosed at 0.01 to 10 mg/kg.

This clone is a singleton in its sample. Its antigen is still unknown. Enrollment shut out patients with autoimmune disease history or systemic immunosuppression. TCRdb's copy holds only in-frame clones and misses some; the assay was immunoSEQ multiplex PCR. The table has about 90,000 clones, 91% seen once. Study-wide results and limits: Some patients who did not respond also had low normalized T-cell clonal expansion. Dose levels from 0.1 to 3.0 mg/kg saw CD4+ and CD8+ blood T cells expand clonally by week 6.

The source was CD4+ or CD8+ T cells sorted from blood, collected in a trial of the OX40 agonist ivuxolimab. This TCR derives from an adult with an advanced solid tumor such as melanoma, head and neck, liver or kidney cancer.

CDR3 sequence reads: CASSNRQGLNTEAFF. In nucleotides, the CDR3 is TGTGCCAGCAGCAACCGACAGGGCTTAAACACTGAAGCTTTCTTT. This chain uses TRBV6-5 with TRBJ1-1; 7 nucleotides line up with TRBD1. Germline lookup yields CDR1 MNHEY and CDR2 SVGAGI. CDR3 length equals 15 residues. Trimming cost V 6 bases and J 2 bases; bases outside gene matches: 9.